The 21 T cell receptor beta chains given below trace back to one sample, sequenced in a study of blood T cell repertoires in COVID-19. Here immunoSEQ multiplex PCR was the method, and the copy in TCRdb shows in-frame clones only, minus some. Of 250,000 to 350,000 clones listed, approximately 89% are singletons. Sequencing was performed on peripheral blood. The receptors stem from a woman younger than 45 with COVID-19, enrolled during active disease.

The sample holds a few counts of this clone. CDR3 protein: CASSRPLVSYEQYF. CDR3 sequence (DNA): TGTGCCAGCTCGCGGCCCCTCGTCTCCTACGAGCAGTACTTC. The V and J genes are TRBV28 and TRBJ2-7; D is undetermined. The V gene's germline CDR1 is MDHEN and CDR2 SYDVKM. V shed 8 bases and J shed 0 bases, with 14 bases lying between them. The CDR3 spans 14 residues.

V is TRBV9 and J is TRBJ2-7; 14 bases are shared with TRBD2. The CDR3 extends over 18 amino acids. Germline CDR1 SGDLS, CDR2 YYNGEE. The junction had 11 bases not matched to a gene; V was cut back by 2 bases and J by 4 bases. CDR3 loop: CASSVGLAGESSPYEQYF. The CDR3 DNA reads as TGTGCCAGCAGCGTGGGACTAGCGGGAGAATCATCCCCTTACGAGCAGTACTTC.

DNA of the CDR3: TGCGCCAGCAGCCAAGAGCTTCGGGGGGCTGAGGGCTACACCTTC. It specifies CASSQELRGAEGYTF. The V call is TRBV4-1, the J call TRBJ1-2, with D perhaps matching TRBD1 (6 bases). Trimming removed 0 bases from V and 8 bases from J, with 16 bases in between. The CDR3 has 15 residues. Germline V CDR1 and CDR2: MGHRA, YSYEKL.

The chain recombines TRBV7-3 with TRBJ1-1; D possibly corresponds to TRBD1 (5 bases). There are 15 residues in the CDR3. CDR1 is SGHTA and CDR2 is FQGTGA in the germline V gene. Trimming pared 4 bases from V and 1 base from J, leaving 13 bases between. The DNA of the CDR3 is TGTGCCAGCAGCTCCCTCGGGGGGGAGAACACTGAAGCTTTCTTT. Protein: CASSSLGGENTEAFF.

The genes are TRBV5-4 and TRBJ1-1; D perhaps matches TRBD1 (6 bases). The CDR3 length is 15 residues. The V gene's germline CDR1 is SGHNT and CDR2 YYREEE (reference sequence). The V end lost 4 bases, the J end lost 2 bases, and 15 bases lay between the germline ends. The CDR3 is CASSLRTGGNTEAFF. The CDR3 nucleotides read TGTGCCAGCAGCCTGCGGACGGGGGGCAACACTGAAGCTTTCTTT.

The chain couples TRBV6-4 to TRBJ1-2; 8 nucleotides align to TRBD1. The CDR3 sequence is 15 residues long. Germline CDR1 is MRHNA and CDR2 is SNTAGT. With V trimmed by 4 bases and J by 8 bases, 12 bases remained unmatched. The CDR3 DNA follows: TGTGCCAGCAGTGCCGTACAGGGGGGGTATGGAGGCTACACCTTC. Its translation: CASSAVQGGYGGYTF.

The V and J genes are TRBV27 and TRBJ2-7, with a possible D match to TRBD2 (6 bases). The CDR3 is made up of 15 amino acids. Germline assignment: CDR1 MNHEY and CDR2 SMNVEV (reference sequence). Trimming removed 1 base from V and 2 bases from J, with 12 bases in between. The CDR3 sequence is CASSLFPGRPYEQYF. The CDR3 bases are TGTGCCAGCAGTTTATTCCCGGGGAGGCCCTACGAGCAGTACTTC.

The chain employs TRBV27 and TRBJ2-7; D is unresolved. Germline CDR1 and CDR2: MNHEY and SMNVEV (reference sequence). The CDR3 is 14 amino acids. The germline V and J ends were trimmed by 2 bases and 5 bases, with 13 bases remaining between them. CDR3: CASSLDNAVHEQYF. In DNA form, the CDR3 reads TGTGCCAGCAGTTTAGATAACGCAGTCCACGAGCAGTACTTC.

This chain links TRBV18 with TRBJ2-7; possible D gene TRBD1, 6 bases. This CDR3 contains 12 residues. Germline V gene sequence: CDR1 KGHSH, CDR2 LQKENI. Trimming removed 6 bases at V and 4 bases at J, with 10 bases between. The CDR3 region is CASSLGQYEQYF. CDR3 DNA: TGTGCCAGCTCTCTCGGACAGTACGAGCAGTACTTC.

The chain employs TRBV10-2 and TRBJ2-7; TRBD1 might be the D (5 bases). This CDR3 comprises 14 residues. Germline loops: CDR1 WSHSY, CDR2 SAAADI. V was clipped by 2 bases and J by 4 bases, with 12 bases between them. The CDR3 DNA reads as TGCGCCAGCAGTGAGCTCAGGGTGAGGTACGAGCAGTACTTC. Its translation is CASSELRVRYEQYF.

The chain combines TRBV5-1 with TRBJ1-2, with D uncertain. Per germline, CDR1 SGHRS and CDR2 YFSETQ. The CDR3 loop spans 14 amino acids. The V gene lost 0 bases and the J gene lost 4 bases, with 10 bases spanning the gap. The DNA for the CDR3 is TGCGCCAGCAGCTTGGACGGGGTGCCCTATGGCTACACCTTC. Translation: CASSLDGVPYGYTF.

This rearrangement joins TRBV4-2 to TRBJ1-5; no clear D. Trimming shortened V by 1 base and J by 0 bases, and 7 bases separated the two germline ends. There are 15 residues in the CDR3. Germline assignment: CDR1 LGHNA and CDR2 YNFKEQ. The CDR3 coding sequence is TGTGCCAGCAGCCAAGTGGAGAATAGCAATCAGCCCCAGCATTTT. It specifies CASSQVENSNQPQHF.

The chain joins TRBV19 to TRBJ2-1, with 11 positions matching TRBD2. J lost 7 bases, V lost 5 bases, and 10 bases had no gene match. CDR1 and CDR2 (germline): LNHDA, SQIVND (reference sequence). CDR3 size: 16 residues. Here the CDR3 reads CASSPPGLAVANEQFF. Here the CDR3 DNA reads TGTGCCAGTAGTCCCCCGGGACTAGCGGTTGCTAATGAGCAGTTCTTC.

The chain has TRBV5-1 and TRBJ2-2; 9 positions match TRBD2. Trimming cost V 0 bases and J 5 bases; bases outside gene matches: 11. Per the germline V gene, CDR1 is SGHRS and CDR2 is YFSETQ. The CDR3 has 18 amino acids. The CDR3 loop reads CASSLDPSGTPRTGELFF. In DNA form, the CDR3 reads TGCGCCAGCAGCTTGGATCCTAGCGGGACCCCCAGGACCGGGGAGCTGTTTTTT.

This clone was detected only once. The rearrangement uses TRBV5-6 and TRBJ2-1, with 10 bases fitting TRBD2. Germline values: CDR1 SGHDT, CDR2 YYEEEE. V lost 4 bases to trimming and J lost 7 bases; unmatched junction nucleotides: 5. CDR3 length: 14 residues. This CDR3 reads CASSPSGSWNEQFF. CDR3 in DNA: TGTGCCAGCAGCCCTAGCGGGAGCTGGAATGAGCAGTTCTTC.

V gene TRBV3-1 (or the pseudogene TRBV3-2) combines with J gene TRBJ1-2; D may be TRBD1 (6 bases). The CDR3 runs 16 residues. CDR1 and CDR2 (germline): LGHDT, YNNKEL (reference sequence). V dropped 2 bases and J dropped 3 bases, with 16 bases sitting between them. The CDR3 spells CASSQSNRVRDYGYTF. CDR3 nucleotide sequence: TGTGCCAGCAGCCAATCCAACAGGGTACGTGACTATGGCTACACCTTC.

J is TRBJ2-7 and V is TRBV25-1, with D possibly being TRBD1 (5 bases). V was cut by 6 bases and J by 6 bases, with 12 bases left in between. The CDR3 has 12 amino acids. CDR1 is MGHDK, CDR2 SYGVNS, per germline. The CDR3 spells CASSREGIEQYF. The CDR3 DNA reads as TGTGCCAGCAGCAGGGAAGGGATCGAGCAGTACTTC.

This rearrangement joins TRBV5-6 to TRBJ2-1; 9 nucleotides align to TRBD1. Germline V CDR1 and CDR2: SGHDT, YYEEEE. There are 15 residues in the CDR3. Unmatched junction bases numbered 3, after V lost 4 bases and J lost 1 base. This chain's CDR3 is CASSGGQGSYNEQFF. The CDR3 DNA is TGTGCCAGCAGCGGGGGACAGGGTTCCTACAATGAGCAGTTCTTC.

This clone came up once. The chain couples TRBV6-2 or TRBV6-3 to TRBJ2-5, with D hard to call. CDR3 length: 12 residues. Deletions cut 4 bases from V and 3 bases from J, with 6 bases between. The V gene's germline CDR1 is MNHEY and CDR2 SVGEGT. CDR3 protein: CASSSTKETQYF. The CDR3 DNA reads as TGTGCCAGCAGTTCTACTAAAGAGACCCAGTACTTC.

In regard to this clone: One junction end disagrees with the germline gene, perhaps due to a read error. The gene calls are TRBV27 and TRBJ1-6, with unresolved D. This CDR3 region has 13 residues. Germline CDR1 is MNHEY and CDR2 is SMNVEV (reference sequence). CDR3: CASSPLADSALHF. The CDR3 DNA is TGTGCCAGCAGCCCCCTTGCGGATTCAGCCCTCCACTTT.

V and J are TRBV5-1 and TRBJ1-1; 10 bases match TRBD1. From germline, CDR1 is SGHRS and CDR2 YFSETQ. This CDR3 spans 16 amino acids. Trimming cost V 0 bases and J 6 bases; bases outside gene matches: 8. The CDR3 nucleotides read TGCGCCAGCAGCTTGGCGGGACAGGGGCGGATCTCTGAAGCTTTCTTT. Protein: CASSLAGQGRISEAFF.